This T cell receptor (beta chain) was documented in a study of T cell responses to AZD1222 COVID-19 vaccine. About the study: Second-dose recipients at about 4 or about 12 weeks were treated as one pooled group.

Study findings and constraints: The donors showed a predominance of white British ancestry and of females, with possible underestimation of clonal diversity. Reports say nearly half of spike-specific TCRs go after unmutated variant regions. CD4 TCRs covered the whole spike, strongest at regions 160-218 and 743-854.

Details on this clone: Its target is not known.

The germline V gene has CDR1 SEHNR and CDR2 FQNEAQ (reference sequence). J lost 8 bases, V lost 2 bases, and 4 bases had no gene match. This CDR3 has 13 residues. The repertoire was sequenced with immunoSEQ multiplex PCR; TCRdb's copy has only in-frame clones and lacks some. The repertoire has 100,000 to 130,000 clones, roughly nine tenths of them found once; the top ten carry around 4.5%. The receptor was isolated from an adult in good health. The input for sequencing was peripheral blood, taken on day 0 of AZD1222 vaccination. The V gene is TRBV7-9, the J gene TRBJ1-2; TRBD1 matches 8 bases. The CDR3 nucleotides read TGTGCCAGCAGCTTATTGGGGACAGGAGGCTACACCTTC. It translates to CASSLLGTGGYTF.